This T cell receptor (beta chain) is from a study of CD8 T cells in ankylosing spondylitis (TCRdb year 2017). Study-level background: The study profiled T cell receptor beta repertoires in healthy donors and ankylosing spondylitis patients to find disease-linked TCR variants. The full study cohort was made up of about two dozen ankylosing spondylitis patients and more than 90 healthy donors. Samples of peripheral blood were taken, and for ankylosing spondylitis patients, synovial fluid was collected as well.

Points the paper makes about the study in general: Blood from ankylosing spondylitis patients appeared to be characterized by a TCR beta motif made up of several highly homologous amino acid variants. The disease-linked clones were reported as significantly enriched in matched synovial fluid samples from ankylosing spondylitis patients. The disease-linked clones had a CD8+ phenotype and were found at relatively low frequencies in peripheral blood. Some TCR beta motif variants had previously been reported in synovial fluid and blood of reactive arthritis patients, which suggested common disease-initiation mechanisms.

TCRdb shows the sequencer as Illumina HiSeq 2500. Quantitative 5'-RACE with molecular barcodes was used to prepare TCR beta libraries. In the authors' own workflow: A new computational method based on a probabilistic model of VDJ rearrangement was used to identify disease-linked TCR variants. TCRdb trimmed public reads at Q25 via fastp, called clones via MiXCR and kept in-frame beta chains. Rows with a matching CDR3 protein are joined into one entry that keeps the most common DNA and genes. The V and J calls and clone size come from TCRdb's table, not from the authors' own analysis. The sample includes a few hundred thousand distinct CDR3 sequences, with about 10% observed a single time. The ten largest clones add up to 21% of the sample. V is pruned by 11 bases and J by 1 base, leaving 8 bases of the junction without a gene match. The cysteine opens and the phenylalanine closes a CDR3 of 14 amino acids. This entry keeps only the CDR3 DNA: 42 bases, framed from base 1. Sequences ENHRY (CDR1) and SYGVKD (CDR2) are obtained from the germline V gene.

This clonotype was recorded at least ten times. The target of this receptor is not known. The record has no base qualities; no much larger clone is one base away. The clonotype comes from a male donor with ankylosing spondylitis or in good health (not recorded which). Sequenced input: blood, either unsorted or a sorted T cell fraction (not recorded which). The chain joins TRBV10-3 to TRBJ2-3, and TRBD1 matches 8 of the central bases. CDR3 protein: CAPHTGGRTDTQYF. The DNA is TGTGCCCCACACACAGGGGGTCGCACAGATACGCAGTATTTT.